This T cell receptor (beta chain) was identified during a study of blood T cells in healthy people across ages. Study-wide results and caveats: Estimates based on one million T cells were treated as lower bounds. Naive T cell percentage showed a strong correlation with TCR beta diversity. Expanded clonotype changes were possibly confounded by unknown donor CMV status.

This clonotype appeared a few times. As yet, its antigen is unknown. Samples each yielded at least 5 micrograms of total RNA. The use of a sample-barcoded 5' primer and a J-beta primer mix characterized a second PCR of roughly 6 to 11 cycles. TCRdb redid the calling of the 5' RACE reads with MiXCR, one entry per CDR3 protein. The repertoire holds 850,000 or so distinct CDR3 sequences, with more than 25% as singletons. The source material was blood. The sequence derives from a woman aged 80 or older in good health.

CDR3 sequence: CASSQPGRPKEKLFF. DNA of the CDR3: TGTGCCAGCAGCCAACCGGGACGGCCCAAAGAAAAACTGTTTTTT. The rearrangement joins TRBV14 to TRBJ1-4; TRBD1 might be the D (5 bases). This CDR3 comprises 15 residues. Germline CDR1 reads SGHDN; CDR2 reads FVKESK. V was clipped by 2 bases and J by 8 bases, with 15 bases between them. Variable domain in full (rest from reference TRBV14 and TRBJ1-4): EAGVTQFPSHSVIEKGQTVTLRCDPISGHDNLYWYRRVMGKEIKFLLHFVKESKQDESGMPNNRFLAERTGGTYSTLKVQPAELEDSGVYFCASSQPGRPKEKLFFGSGTQLSVL.